This note documents a single T cell receptor beta chain sequence. The source of the sample is a study of blood T cell repertoires in COVID-19. Profiling relied on immunoSEQ multiplex PCR, and the TCRdb table lists in-frame clones only, not all of them. The data contain around 160,000 clones, around 82% of them singletons. V shed 5 bases and J shed 0 bases, with 12 bases lying between them. Germline CDR1 reads SGHRS; CDR2 reads YFSETQ. This CDR3 comprises 15 residues. V is TRBV5-1 and J is TRBJ1-5; D is possibly TRBD1 (5 bases). This sequence originates from a man in his sixties with active or convalescent COVID-19. The specimen was peripheral blood. DNA of the CDR3: TGCGCCAGCAGACGGGACTCCTATAGCAATCAGCCCCAGCATTTT. Translation: CASRRDSYSNQPQHF. Looking up the rest from reference TRBV5-1 and TRBJ1-5 gives the full variable domain: KAGVTQTPRYLIKTRGQQVTLSCSPISGHRSVSWYQQTPGQGLQFLFEYFSETQRNKGNFPGRFSGRQFSNSRSEMNVSTLELGDSALYLCASRRDSYSNQPQHFGDGTRLSIL.